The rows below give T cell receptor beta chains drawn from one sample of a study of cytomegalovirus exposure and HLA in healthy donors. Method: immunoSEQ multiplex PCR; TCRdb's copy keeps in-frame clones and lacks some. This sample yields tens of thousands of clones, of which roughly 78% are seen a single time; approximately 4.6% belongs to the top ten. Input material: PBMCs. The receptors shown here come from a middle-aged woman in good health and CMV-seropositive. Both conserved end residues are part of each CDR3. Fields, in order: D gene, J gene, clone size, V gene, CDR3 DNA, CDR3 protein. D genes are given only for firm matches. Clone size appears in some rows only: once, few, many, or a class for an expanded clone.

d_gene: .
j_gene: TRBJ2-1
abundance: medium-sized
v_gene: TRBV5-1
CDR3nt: TGCGCCAGCAGCTTGGTTGTATCGGGGAGCTCCTACAATGAGCAGTTCTTC
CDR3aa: CASSLVVSGSSYNEQFF

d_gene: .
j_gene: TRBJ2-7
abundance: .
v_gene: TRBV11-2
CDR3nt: TGTGCCAGCGGGACTCCATTATACCGCTACGAGCAGTACTTC
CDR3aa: CASGTPLYRYEQYF

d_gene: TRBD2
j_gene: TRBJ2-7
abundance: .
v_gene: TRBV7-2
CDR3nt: TGTGCCAGCAGCTTGGGCGGGAGGGGAGGGGAGCAGTACTTC
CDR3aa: CASSLGGRGGEQYF

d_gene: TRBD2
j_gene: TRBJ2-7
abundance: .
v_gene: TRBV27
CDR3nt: TGTGCCAGCAGTTCGGGGGGGCACTACGAGCAGTACTTC
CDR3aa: CASSSGGHYEQYF

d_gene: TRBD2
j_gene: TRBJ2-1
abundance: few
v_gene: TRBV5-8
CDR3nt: TGTGCCAGCAGCTTACGAACGGGACTAGCAGCCTACAATGAGCAGTTCTTC
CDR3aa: CASSLRTGLAAYNEQFF

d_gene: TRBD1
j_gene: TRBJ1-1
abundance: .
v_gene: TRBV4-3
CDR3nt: TGCGCCAGCAGCCAAGAAGGGGACAGGGGCTTCAAAGCTTTCTTT
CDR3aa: CASSQEGDRGFKAFF

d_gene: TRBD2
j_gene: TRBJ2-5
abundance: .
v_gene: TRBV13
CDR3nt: TGTGCCAGCAGTCGAGAGGGCTTTAGCGGGGCCGAGGCCCAGTACTTC
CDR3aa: CASSREGFSGAEAQYF

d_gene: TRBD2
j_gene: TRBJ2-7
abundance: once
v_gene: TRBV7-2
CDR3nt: TGTGCCAGCAGAAAGGGGTCCTCGGGGGGCGAGCAGTACTTC
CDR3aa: CASRKGSSGGEQYF

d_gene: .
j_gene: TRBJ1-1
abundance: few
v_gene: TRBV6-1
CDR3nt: TGTGCCAGCAGTGAGGGGGAGGGCAACACTGAAGCTTTCTTT
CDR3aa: CASSEGEGNTEAFF

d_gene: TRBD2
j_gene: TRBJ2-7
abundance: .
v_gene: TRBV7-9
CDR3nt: TGTTCCAGCAGCTTCTCCCTGGGGAGGGACGAGCAGTACTTC
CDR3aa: CSSSFSLGRDEQYF

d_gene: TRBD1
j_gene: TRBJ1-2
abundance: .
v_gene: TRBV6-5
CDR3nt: TGTGCCAGCAGTTGGGACAGGATGAACTATGGCTACACCTTC
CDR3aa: CASSWDRMNYGYTF

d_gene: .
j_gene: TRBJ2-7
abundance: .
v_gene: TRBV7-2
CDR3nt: TGTGCCAGCAGCCCAAATTCCTACGAGCAGTACTTC
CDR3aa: CASSPNSYEQYF

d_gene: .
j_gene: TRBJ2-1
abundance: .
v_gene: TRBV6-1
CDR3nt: TGTGCCAGCAGTGAAGCGCTTAGAAGCTCCTACAATGAGCAGTTCTTC
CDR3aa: CASSEALRSSYNEQFF

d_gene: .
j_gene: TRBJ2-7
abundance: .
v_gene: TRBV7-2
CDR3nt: TGTGCCAGCTCCGCCTTCTTGGGGCTGTACGAGCAGTACTTC
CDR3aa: CASSAFLGLYEQYF

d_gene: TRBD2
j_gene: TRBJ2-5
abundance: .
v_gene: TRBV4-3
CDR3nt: TGCGCCAGCAGCCAAGATCGGGGGGGCAGCCAAGAGACCCAGTACTTC
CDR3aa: CASSQDRGGSQETQYF

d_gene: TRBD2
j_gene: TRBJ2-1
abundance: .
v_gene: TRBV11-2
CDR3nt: TGTGCCAGCACCGACCCTGGACTAGCGGGTGGTGAGCAGTTCTTC
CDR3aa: CASTDPGLAGGEQFF

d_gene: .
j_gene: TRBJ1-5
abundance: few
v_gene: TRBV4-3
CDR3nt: TGCGCCAGCAGCCTCGAGGGTCGTCAGCCCCAGCATTTT
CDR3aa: CASSLEGRQPQHF

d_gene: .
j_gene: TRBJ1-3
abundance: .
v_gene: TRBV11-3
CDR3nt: TGTGCCAGCAGCCAGGACAGTTTATTAAACACCATATATTTT
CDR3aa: CASSQDSLLNTIYF

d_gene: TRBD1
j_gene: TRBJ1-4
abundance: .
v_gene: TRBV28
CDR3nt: TGTGCCAGCACCAGGGGGCTGAGGCATGAAAAACTGTTTTTT
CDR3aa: CASTRGLRHEKLFF

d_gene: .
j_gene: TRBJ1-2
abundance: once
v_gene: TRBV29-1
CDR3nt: TGCAGCGTTCTTATCAGGGGAAAGGATGGCTACACCTTC
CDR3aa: CSVLIRGKDGYTF

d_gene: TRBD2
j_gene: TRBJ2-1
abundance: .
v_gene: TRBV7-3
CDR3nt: TGTGCCAGCAGCCGGACTAGCGGGAGTGATGAGCAGTTCTTC
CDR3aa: CASSRTSGSDEQFF

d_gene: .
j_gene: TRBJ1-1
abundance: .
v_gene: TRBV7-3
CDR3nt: TGTGCCAGCAGCTTTTTTCAGCTGCCCCGGGACATCGTAGAGAACACTGAAGCTTTCTTT
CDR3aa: CASSFFQLPRDIVENTEAFF

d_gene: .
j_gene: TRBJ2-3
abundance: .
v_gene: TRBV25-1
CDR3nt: TGTGCCAGCAGTGAAAAGGGGACAGATACGCAGTATTTT
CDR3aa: CASSEKGTDTQYF

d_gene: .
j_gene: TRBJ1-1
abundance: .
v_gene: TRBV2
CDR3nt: TGTGCCAGCAGATCGCCCGGGGGTGGCACTGAAGCTTTCTTT
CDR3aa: CASRSPGGGTEAFF

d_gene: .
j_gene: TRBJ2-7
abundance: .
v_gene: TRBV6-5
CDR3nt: TGTGCCAGCAGTTACACTACAGGAGACTCCTACGAGCAGTACTTC
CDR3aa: CASSYTTGDSYEQYF

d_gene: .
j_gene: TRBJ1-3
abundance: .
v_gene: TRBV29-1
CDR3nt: TGCAGCGTTGAATCTCCAGCTGGAAACACCATATATTTT
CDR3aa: CSVESPAGNTIYF

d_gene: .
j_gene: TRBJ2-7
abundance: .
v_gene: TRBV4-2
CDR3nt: TGTGCCAGCAGCTTTCTTCTGGGAAGGGGGTACCGTCGGGGCGAGCAGTACTTC
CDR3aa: CASSFLLGRGYRRGEQYF

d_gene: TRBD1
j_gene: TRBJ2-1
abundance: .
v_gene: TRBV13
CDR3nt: TGTGCCAGCAGCCACGCTACTGTCGACCCGCTAGCCCAGGGGGATTACAATGAGCAGTTCTTC
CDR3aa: CASSHATVDPLAQGDYNEQFF

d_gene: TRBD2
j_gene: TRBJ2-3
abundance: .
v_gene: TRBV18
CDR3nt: TGTGCCAGCTCACCACCCGGAGCGGGAAGGAGCACAGATACGCAGTATTTT
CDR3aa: CASSPPGAGRSTDTQYF

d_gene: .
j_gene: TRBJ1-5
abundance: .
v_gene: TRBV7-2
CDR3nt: TGTGCCAGCAGCTTAGGAGGGGGGGCTAGGCAGCCCCAGCATTTT
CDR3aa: CASSLGGGARQPQHF

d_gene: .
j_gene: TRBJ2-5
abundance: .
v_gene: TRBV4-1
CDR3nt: TGCGCCAGCAGCCAAAGTGTGGGCGGGGCTCAAGAGACCCAATACTTC
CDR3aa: CASSQSVGGAQETQYF

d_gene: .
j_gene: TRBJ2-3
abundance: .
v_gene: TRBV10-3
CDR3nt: TGTGCCACAACTGGACAGATCACAGATACGCAGTATTTT
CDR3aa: CATTGQITDTQYF

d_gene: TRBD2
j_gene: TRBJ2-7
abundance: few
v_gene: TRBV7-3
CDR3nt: TGTGCCAGCGGATCGGGAGGACTTACTAAGTACTTC
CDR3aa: CASGSGGLTKYF

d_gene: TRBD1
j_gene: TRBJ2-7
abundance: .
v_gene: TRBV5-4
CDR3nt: TGTGCCAGCAGCTCCGGGACAGGGGGCGAAAAAGATAGAAGCGAGCAGTACTTC
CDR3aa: CASSSGTGGEKDRSEQYF

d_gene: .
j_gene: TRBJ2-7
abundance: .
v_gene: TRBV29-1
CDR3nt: TGCAGCGTTGTACCGGGAAACTACGAGCAGTACTTC
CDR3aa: CSVVPGNYEQYF

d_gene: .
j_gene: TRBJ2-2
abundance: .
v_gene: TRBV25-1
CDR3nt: TGTGCCAGCAGTGATGTACACGACACCGGGGAGCTGTTTTTT
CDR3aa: CASSDVHDTGELFF

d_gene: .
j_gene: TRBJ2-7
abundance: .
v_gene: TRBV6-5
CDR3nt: TGTGCCAGCAGTTACTACCGCAGCTCCTACGAGCAGTACTTC
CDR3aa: CASSYYRSSYEQYF

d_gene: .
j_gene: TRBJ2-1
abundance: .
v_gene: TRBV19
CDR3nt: TGTGCCAGTAGACGCTCGGGGTACAATGAGCAGTTCTTC
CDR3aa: CASRRSGYNEQFF

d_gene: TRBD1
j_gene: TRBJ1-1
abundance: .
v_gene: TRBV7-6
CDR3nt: TGTGCCAGCAGCTTAGGGACAGGGAACACTGAAGCTTTCTTT
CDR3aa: CASSLGTGNTEAFF

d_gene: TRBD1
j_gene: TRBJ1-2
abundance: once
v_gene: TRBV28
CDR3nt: TGTGCCAGCAGTTCATCCGGGACAGTCTATGGCTACACCTTC
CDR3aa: CASSSSGTVYGYTF

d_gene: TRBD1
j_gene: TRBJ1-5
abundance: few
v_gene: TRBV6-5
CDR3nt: TGTGCCAGCAGCCCAGACAGGGCGAGCAATCAGCCCCAGCATTTT
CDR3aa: CASSPDRASNQPQHF

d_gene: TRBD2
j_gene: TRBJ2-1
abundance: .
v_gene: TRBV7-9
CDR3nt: TGTGCCAGCAGCCCTACTAGCGGGAGCTACAATGAGCAGTTCTTC
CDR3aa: CASSPTSGSYNEQFF

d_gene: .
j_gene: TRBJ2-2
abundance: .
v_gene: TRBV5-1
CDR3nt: TGCGCCAGCAGCTTGGACGGGAACACCGGGGAGCTGTTTTTT
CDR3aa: CASSLDGNTGELFF

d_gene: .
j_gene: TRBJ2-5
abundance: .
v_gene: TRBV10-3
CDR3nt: TGTGCCATCGGACAAAAGGTGGAGACCCAGTACTTC
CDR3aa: CAIGQKVETQYF

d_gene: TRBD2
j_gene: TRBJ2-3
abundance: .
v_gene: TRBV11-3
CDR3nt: TGTGCCAGCAGCCTCCGGTCTAGCGGGATGACGGGTACGCAGTATTTT
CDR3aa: CASSLRSSGMTGTQYF

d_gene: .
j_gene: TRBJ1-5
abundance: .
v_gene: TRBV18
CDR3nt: TGTGCCAGCTCACCAAATATAGCGGGGGGAAATCAGCCCCAGCATTTT
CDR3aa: CASSPNIAGGNQPQHF

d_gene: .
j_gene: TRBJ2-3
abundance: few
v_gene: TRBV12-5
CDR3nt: TGTGCTAGTGGTTTGGTACTAGGTAGAATGAGCACAGATACGCAGTATTTT
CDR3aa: CASGLVLGRMSTDTQYF

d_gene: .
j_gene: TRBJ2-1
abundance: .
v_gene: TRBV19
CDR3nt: TGTGCCAGTAGTATCCCGGGACTCCTCCGCAATGAGCAGTTCTTC
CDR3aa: CASSIPGLLRNEQFF

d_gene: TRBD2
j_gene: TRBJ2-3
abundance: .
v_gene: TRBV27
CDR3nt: TGTGCCAGCAGTTTTGCGGGAGCAGATACGCAGTATTTT
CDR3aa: CASSFAGADTQYF

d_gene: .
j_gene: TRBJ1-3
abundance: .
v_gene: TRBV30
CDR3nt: TGTGCCTGGAGTGTCCAAAGCCTCCAAAACACCATATATTTT
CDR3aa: CAWSVQSLQNTIYF

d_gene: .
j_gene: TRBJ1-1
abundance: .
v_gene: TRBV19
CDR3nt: TGTGCCAGTAGTTCGGGATCGGGGAACACTGAAGCTTTCTTT
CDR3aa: CASSSGSGNTEAFF

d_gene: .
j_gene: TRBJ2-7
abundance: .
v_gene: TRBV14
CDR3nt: TGTGCCAGCAGCCAAAGAATTGGCGGCTACTCCTACGAGCAGTACTTC
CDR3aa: CASSQRIGGYSYEQYF

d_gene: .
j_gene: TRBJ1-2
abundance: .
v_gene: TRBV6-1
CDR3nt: TGTACCAGCACTCTACAGGGTGGTGGCTACACCTTC
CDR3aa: CTSTLQGGGYTF

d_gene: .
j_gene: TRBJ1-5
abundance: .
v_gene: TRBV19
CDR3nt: TGTGCCAGTAGTATCTCTACCCGGGGGACGGTTCAGCCCCAGCATTTT
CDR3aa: CASSISTRGTVQPQHF

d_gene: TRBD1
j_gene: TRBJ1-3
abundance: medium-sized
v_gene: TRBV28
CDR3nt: TGTGCCAGCAGTTTACAGACAGGGTCCGCGTCGTTT
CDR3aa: CASSLQTGSASF